This is a list of T cell receptor beta chains from one sample in a study of cytomegalovirus exposure and HLA in healthy donors. The table came from immunoSEQ multiplex PCR; TCRdb's copy has only in-frame clones and leaves some out. The table has around 110,000 clones, under 85% seen once; the top ten hold over 1.5%. Sequenced input: PBMCs. Receptors were obtained from a woman aged 18-29 years in good health and CMV-seronegative. The CDR3 runs from the conserved cysteine through the conserved F or W. A D gene is named only where the DNA matches it firmly. Some rows mark clone size as missing; the rest say once, few, many or name a class of expanded clone.

cdr3_length	v_call	clone_size	d_call	j_call	cdr3_nt	cdr3_aa
14	TRBV29-1	NA	NA	TRBJ1-1	TGCAGCGTTGTAACGCAGGGTGATAGGGCTGAAGCTTTCTTT	CSVVTQGDRAEAFF
15	TRBV6-5	NA	TRBD1	TRBJ1-5	TGTGCCAGCAGTTATACCAGGGGGAGTAATCAGCCCCAGCATTTT	CASSYTRGSNQPQHF
14	TRBV6-6	once	TRBD1	TRBJ1-2	TGTGCCAGCAGTGGAGACAGGGTCCTTGATGGCTACACCTTC	CASSGDRVLDGYTF
14	TRBV2	NA	NA	TRBJ2-1	TGTGCCAGCAGACAGGGCTCTCCCTACAATGAGCAGTTCTTC	CASRQGSPYNEQFF
14	TRBV5-4	NA	NA	TRBJ2-7	TGTGCCAGCAGCTTTAAACAGGGCCCCTACGAGCAGTACTTC	CASSFKQGPYEQYF
12	TRBV30	NA	TRBD1	TRBJ1-1	TGTGCCTGGAGTGCCCGGACAGGGGAAGCTTTCTTT	CAWSARTGEAFF
12	TRBV11-3	NA	NA	TRBJ2-5	TGTGCCAGCAGCTTTAAAGGGGCGGCCCAGTACTTC	CASSFKGAAQYF
13	TRBV30	NA	NA	TRBJ1-3	TGTGCCTGGAGTGTACAGGCCGGAAACACCATATATTTT	CAWSVQAGNTIYF
12	TRBV9	NA	TRBD1	TRBJ2-7	TGTGCCAGCAGCGCCCCCCGGGACAGGGGGTACTTC	CASSAPRDRGYF
16	TRBV28	NA	NA	TRBJ1-4	TGTGCCAGCAGTTTCTCGCTGGGGGGATCAGAGGAAAAACTGTTTTTT	CASSFSLGGSEEKLFF
14	TRBV6-4	NA	TRBD1	TRBJ1-6	TGTGCCAGCAGTGATGTAGGGGGCTCTTCACCCCTCCACTTT	CASSDVGGSSPLHF
15	TRBV6-5	NA	TRBD1	TRBJ1-4	TGTGCCAGCAGACGCTTTACAGGGGGTATCGAAAAACTGTTTTTT	CASRRFTGGIEKLFF
14	TRBV5-1	NA	TRBD1	TRBJ1-2	TGCGCCAGCAGCTCTCGACAGGGCGCCTATGGCTACACCTTC	CASSSRQGAYGYTF
15	TRBV7-2	NA	NA	TRBJ1-6	TGTGCCAGCAGCTTATCAGCGGACTATAATTCACCCCTCCACTTT	CASSLSADYNSPLHF
14	TRBV7-9	NA	TRBD1	TRBJ1-1	TGTGCCAGCAGCACCGGGACAGGGGGTACTGAAGCTTTCTTT	CASSTGTGGTEAFF
17	TRBV10-3	once	TRBD2	TRBJ2-1	TGTGCCATCAGCCGCACTAGCGACTCAAGCTCCTACAATGAGCAGTTCTTC	CAISRTSDSSSYNEQFF
16	TRBV7-9	few	TRBD1	TRBJ2-2	TGTGCCAGCAGCTCCGGACAGGGGATAAACACCGGGGAGCTGTTTTTT	CASSSGQGINTGELFF
13	TRBV6-5	NA	NA	TRBJ1-1	TGTGCCAGCAGGAAAACAGAGAACACTGAAGCTTTCTTT	CASRKTENTEAFF
17	TRBV5-6	NA	TRBD1	TRBJ1-4	TGTGCCAGCAGCTTGGACAGGGGGCGGATCGGTAATGAAAAACTGTTTTTT	CASSLDRGRIGNEKLFF
14	TRBV5-6	few	NA	TRBJ1-1	TGTGCCAGCAGCATGACGCAGGGGAACACTGAAGCTTTCTTT	CASSMTQGNTEAFF
16	TRBV1	NA	NA	TRBJ2-5	TGCACCAGCAGCCAGGAACTAGCGGGGGGGCCGAAGACCCAGTACTTC	CTSSQELAGGPKTQYF
14	TRBV6-5	large	NA	TRBJ2-1	TGTGCCAGCAGTCCTAGCAGCTCCTACAATGAGCAGTTCTTC	CASSPSSSYNEQFF
15	TRBV11-3	NA	NA	TRBJ2-7	TGTGCCAGCAGCTTCGAGGGGGGGCCGAACTACGAGCAGTACTTC	CASSFEGGPNYEQYF
12	TRBV7-9	NA	NA	TRBJ1-6	TGTGCCAGCAGTTACAGCTATTCACCCCTCCACTTT	CASSYSYSPLHF
15	TRBV5-1	NA	TRBD1	TRBJ2-1	TGCGCCAGCAGCTTGGGAGGGGGCCCGAGGGGTGAGCAGTTCTTC	CASSLGGGPRGEQFF
13	TRBV12-5	NA	NA	TRBJ1-1	TGTGCTAGTGGTTTGGGCCCGAGTACTGAAGCTTTCTTT	CASGLGPSTEAFF
15	TRBV5-1	few	NA	TRBJ2-3	TGCGCCAGCAGCTTGCGGTCGTTCGACACAGATACGCAGTATTTT	CASSLRSFDTDTQYF
13	TRBV29-1	NA	TRBD1	TRBJ1-1	TGCAGCGTTGAGGACAGGGGGTACGCTGAAGCTTTCTTT	CSVEDRGYAEAFF
14	TRBV6-5	NA	NA	TRBJ2-7	TGTGCCAGCAGTTATGGGTTTGGGCAGTACGAGCAGTACTTC	CASSYGFGQYEQYF
14	TRBV5-6	few	TRBD1	TRBJ2-7	TGTGCCAGCAGCTTGTTGGGACAGGGCTACGAGCAGTACTTC	CASSLLGQGYEQYF
17	TRBV28	NA	TRBD2	TRBJ2-3	TGTGCCAGCAGTACCCCCCGGGCGGGGGGGATCACAGATACGCAGTATTTT	CASSTPRAGGITDTQYF
14	TRBV4-1	NA	NA	TRBJ1-2	TGCGCCAGCAGCCAAACCTCAGGGATGGGTGGCTACACCTTC	CASSQTSGMGGYTF
15	TRBV19	NA	NA	TRBJ2-6	TGTGCCAGTACTCAGGTCGTCTCTGGGGCCAACGTCCTGACTTTC	CASTQVVSGANVLTF
14	TRBV2	NA	TRBD1	TRBJ1-3	TGTGCCAGCAGGGGGACAGAAAGTGGAAACACCATATATTTT	CASRGTESGNTIYF
15	TRBV28	few	NA	TRBJ2-2	TGTGCCAGCAGAGCCAGGCGGGTGAACACCGGGGAGCTGTTTTTT	CASRARRVNTGELFF
16	TRBV4-1	NA	TRBD1	TRBJ2-5	TGCGCCAGCAGCCAGGACGGGACAGGGAGCCAAGAGACCCAGTACTTC	CASSQDGTGSQETQYF
14	TRBV5-1	NA	TRBD1	TRBJ2-7	TGCGCCAGCAGCTCGCGACAGGGCGCCTACGAGCAGTACTTC	CASSSRQGAYEQYF
17	TRBV4-1	NA	TRBD1	TRBJ2-5	TGCGCCAGCAGCCAAGACGGCGCTAACAGGGGTCAGAAGACCCAGTACTTC	CASSQDGANRGQKTQYF
13	TRBV5-1	once	NA	TRBJ1-5	TGCGCCAGCAGCTTGGGCGGAGATCAGCCCCAGCATTTT	CASSLGGDQPQHF
13	TRBV6-1	few	NA	TRBJ1-5	TGTGCCAGCAGTGAGACTAAGCCGGGGCCCCAGCATTTT	CASSETKPGPQHF
15	TRBV27	NA	NA	TRBJ2-1	TGTGCCAGCAGTCCCGGCGGCGGGGCCTACAATGAGCAGTTCTTC	CASSPGGGAYNEQFF
14	TRBV9	NA	NA	TRBJ1-5	TGTGCCAGCAGCGTAGGCGCCCAATATCAGCCCCAGCATTTT	CASSVGAQYQPQHF
14	TRBV10-3	NA	TRBD1	TRBJ1-2	TGTGCCCTAGGACAGGAGGCGGACGGAAGAGGCTACACCTTC	CALGQEADGRGYTF
16	TRBV16	NA	NA	TRBJ1-1	TGTGCCAGCACCCTACAGCCACTTGACACAAACACTGAAGCTTTCTTT	CASTLQPLDTNTEAFF
12	TRBV7-9	NA	NA	TRBJ1-2	TGTGCCAGCAGCTTAGGTTTGACAGGCTACACCTTC	CASSLGLTGYTF
13	TRBV9	few	NA	TRBJ2-2	TGTGCCAGCAGCGGGGGGCGCACCGGGGAGCTGTTTTTT	CASSGGRTGELFF
14	TRBV2	NA	NA	TRBJ2-2	TGTGCCAGCAGGCCGGGACAGAACACCGGGGAGCTGTTTTTT	CASRPGQNTGELFF
19	TRBV27	NA	TRBD2	TRBJ2-7	TGTGCCAGCAGTTTTGGCGGACTAGCGGGACCTCATTTTGCCTACGAGCAGTACTTC	CASSFGGLAGPHFAYEQYF
16	TRBV9	NA	NA	TRBJ2-1	TGTGCCAGCAGCGTACGGACGGGGGACCCCTACAATGAGCAGTTCTTC	CASSVRTGDPYNEQFF
12	TRBV7-9	NA	NA	TRBJ2-7	TGTGCCAGCCAAAGGGGATCCTACGAGCAGTACTTC	CASQRGSYEQYF
22	TRBV5-1	NA	TRBD1	TRBJ1-6	TGCGCCAGCAGCAAGCAACCACAGGCCGGGACAGGGGGGAGCTCCTATAATTCACCCCTCCACTTT	CASSKQPQAGTGGSSYNSPLHF
16	TRBV6-6	NA	NA	TRBJ2-7	TGTGCCAGCAGTTACTCGAGGGTGGACTTATCCTACGAGCAGTACTTC	CASSYSRVDLSYEQYF
15	TRBV5-1	once	TRBD1	TRBJ2-7	TGCGCCAGCAGCTTGGACAGGGGGCCGTCCTACGAGCAGTACTTC	CASSLDRGPSYEQYF
13	TRBV27	NA	NA	TRBJ2-7	TGTGCCAGCAGTTTATCCCTAGCGTACGAGCAGTACTTC	CASSLSLAYEQYF